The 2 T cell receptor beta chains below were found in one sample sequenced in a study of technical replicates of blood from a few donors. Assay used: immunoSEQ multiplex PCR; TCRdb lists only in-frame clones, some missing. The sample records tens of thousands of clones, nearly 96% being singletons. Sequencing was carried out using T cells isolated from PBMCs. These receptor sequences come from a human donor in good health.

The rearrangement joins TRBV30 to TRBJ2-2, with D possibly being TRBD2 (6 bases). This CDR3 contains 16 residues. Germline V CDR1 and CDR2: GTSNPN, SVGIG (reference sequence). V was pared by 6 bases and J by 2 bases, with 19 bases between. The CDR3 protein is CACPCRGKENTGELFF. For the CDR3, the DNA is TGTGCCTGCCCTTGTCGGGGGAAGGAAAACACCGGGGAGCTGTTTTTT.

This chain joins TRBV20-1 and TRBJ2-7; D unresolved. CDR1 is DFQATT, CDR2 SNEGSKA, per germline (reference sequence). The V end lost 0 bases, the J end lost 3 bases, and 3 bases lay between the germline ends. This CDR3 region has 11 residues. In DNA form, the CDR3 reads TGCAGTGCTAGAGACGGCTACGAGCAGTACTTC. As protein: CSARDGYEQYF.